Listed below are T cell receptor beta chains from one sample, sequenced in a study of metastatic and nonmetastatic thyroid tumors. TCRdb reprocessed the PCR reads via MiXCR. The sample carries 12,000 or so clones, about a third recorded once. Sequenced: tumor tissue. The receptors originated from a female donor with papillary thyroid cancer or a benign thyroid nodule (not recorded which). Some clones in this sample may be carry-over from other donors' samples. CDR3s include the opening cysteine and the closing phenylalanine or tryptophan. A D gene is named only where the DNA matches it firmly. The size of a clone is reported for some rows only, either as once, few or many, or as a class for expanded clones.

clone size | J gene | D gene | V gene | CDR3 protein | CDR3 DNA
medium-sized | TRBJ2-7 | NA | TRBV20-1 | CSARDKGVPYEQYF | TGCAGTGCTAGGGACAAGGGGGTCCCCTACGAGCAGTACTTC
medium-sized | TRBJ1-1 | NA | TRBV11-1 | CASSLGQTLGLNTEAFF | TGTGCCAGCAGCTTAGGGCAGACGCTCGGGCTGAACACTGAAGCTTTCTTT
NA | TRBJ1-2 | NA | TRBV6-1 | CASSGTGAGYTF | TGTGCCAGCAGTGGTACAGGTGCTGGCTACACCTTC
many | TRBJ2-2 | TRBD1 | TRBV7-8 | CASRDRENTGELFF | TGTGCCAGCAGGGACAGGGAGAACACCGGGGAGCTGTTTTTT
few | TRBJ1-5 | NA | TRBV12-5 | CASGLVLDRDPGQPQHF | TGTGCTAGTGGTTTGGTACTCGATAGGGACCCAGGTCAGCCCCAGCATTTT
NA | TRBJ2-1 | NA | TRBV13 | CASSDRFGHEQFF | TGTGCCAGCAGCGATAGATTCGGCCATGAGCAGTTCTTC
NA | TRBJ2-5 | NA | TRBV20-1 | CSARDMAVGAEETQYF | TGCAGTGCTAGAGATATGGCGGTGGGGGCGGAAGAGACCCAGTACTTC
many | TRBJ1-1 | TRBD1 | TRBV2 | CASMTGQGWTEAFF | TGTGCCAGCATGACCGGACAGGGATGGACTGAAGCTTTCTTT
NA | TRBJ1-1 | NA | TRBV18 | CASSRGAEAFF | TGTGCCAGCTCGCGTGGGGCTGAAGCTTTCTTT
many | TRBJ1-1 | NA | TRBV7-8 | CASSLVRDTEAFF | TGTGCCAGCAGCTTAGTACGGGACACTGAAGCTTTCTTT
few | TRBJ1-1 | NA | TRBV28 | CASSTLGWVGSTTEAFF | TGTGCCAGCAGTACTCTAGGATGGGTCGGCTCTACGACTGAAGCTTTCTTT
NA | TRBJ1-6 | NA | TRBV5-1 | CASSLVAASSYNSPLHF | TGCGCCAGCAGCTTGGTGGCAGCGAGCTCCTATAATTCACCCCTCCACTTT
many | TRBJ2-1 | NA | TRBV3-1 | CASSQERRAIFCSYNEQFF | TGTGCCAGCAGCCAAGAGAGGAGGGCCATATTTTGCTCCTACAATGAGCAGTTCTTC